The 21 T cell receptor beta chains below were found in one sample sequenced in a study of shared clonotypes between healthy human individuals. Clones were sequenced by immunoSEQ multiplex PCR, and TCRdb holds only the in-frame ones, with some missing. The sample holds about 1.5 million clones; 96% are singletons and the top ten take 1.2%. Sequencing used naive CD4+ T cells sorted from blood. The sample's subset: CD45RA+ positively selected. The receptor source for this set is a man aged 30 to 45 in good health.

As DNA, the CDR3 is TGTGCCAGCAAATCGGCGGGGGCGGAAAGAAACATTCAGTACTTC. Amino acid sequence: CASKSAGAERNIQYF. The chain is built from TRBV6-1 and TRBJ2-4; TRBD2 is a possible D gene (7 bases). V was pared by 7 bases and J by 6 bases, with 19 bases between. The CDR3 has 15 amino acids. Germline-derived CDR1 and CDR2 are MNHNS and SASEGT.

Only one count was recorded for this clone. CDR3: CASSQVTSLADTQYF. Written as DNA, the CDR3 is TGCGCCAGCAGCCAAGTAACTAGCCTAGCAGATACGCAGTATTTT. The chain employs TRBV4-1 and TRBJ2-3; D may be TRBD2 (6 bases). The V end lost 1 base, the J end lost 4 bases, and 12 bases lay between the germline ends. The CDR3 spans 15 residues. CDR1 and CDR2 from the germline V gene are MGHRA and YSYEKL.

On this clone itself: Other DNA variants within this sample encode the same CDR3. This chain uses TRBV27 with TRBJ2-7; D is perhaps TRBD2 (5 bases). Germline CDR1 is MNHEY and CDR2 is SMNVEV (reference sequence). V lost 6 bases and J 7 bases, leaving 10 bases between the germline ends. The CDR3 spans 11 residues. CDR3 region: CASSLGGEQYF. The CDR3 bases are TGTGCCAGCAGCCTAGGCGGGGAGCAGTACTTC.

CDR3 nucleotide sequence: TGCAGCGTTCGACAGGGTGGTGAAAAACTGTTTTTT. Translation gives CSVRQGGEKLFF. The rearrangement uses TRBV29-1 and TRBJ1-4; 7 bases map to TRBD1. The CDR3 consists of 12 residues. Germline assignment: CDR1 SQVTM and CDR2 ANQGSEA. V was pared by 5 bases and J by 7 bases, with 4 bases of the junction left unmatched.

CDR3 loop: CASSGPDRAYEQYF. The CDR3 DNA sequence: TGTGCCAGCAGTGGCCCGGACAGGGCTTACGAGCAGTACTTC. This chain links TRBV28 with TRBJ2-7; TRBD1 aligns across 8 bases. The germline gives CDR1 MDHEN, CDR2 SYDVKM. The junction had 7 bases not matched to a gene; V was cut back by 5 bases and J by 4 bases. CDR3 size: 14 residues. The complete variable domain, with remaining parts taken from reference TRBV28 and TRBJ2-7, reads DVKVTQSSRYLVKRTGEKVFLECVQDMDHENMFWYRQDPGLGLRLIYFSYDVKMKEKGDIPEGYSVSREKKERFSLILESASTNQTSMYLCASSGPDRAYEQYFGPGTRLTVT.

The chain combines TRBV7-3 with TRBJ2-2, with D uncertain. Germline V gene data show CDR1 as SGHTA and CDR2 as FQGTGA. V was cut by 1 base and J by 3 bases, with 9 bases left in between. CDR3 length: 15 amino acids. The CDR3 DNA is TGTGCCAGCAGCTTAAGGGGTCGAGACACCGGGGAGCTGTTTTTT. This codes for CASSLRGRDTGELFF.

The chain joins TRBV5-1 to TRBJ2-1, with TRBD2 matching 8 bases. The CDR3 extends over 16 amino acids. The germline gives CDR1 SGHRS, CDR2 YFSETQ. V dropped 4 bases and J dropped 4; count of bases not matched to a gene: 10. The CDR3 loop is CASSAGGPGPYNEQFF. Here the CDR3 DNA reads TGCGCCAGCAGCGCGGGGGGTCCTGGACCGTACAATGAGCAGTTCTTC.

This clone was seen a single time. The rearrangement joins TRBV5-1 to TRBJ2-2; D unresolved. Per the germline V gene, CDR1 is SGHRS and CDR2 is YFSETQ. V was cut by 0 bases and J by 2 bases, with 14 bases left in between. This CDR3 spans 17 amino acids. CDR3 in DNA: TGCGCCAGCAGCTTGGCTGGCGGACGGCTAAACACCGGGGAGCTGTTTTTT. Its translation: CASSLAGGRLNTGELFF.

This chain links TRBV9 with TRBJ2-7; D remains unclear. V lost 0 bases to trimming and J lost 1 base, with 8 bases between them. The CDR3 runs to 14 residues. Germline V lookup: CDR1 SGDLS, CDR2 YYNGEE. CDR3 coding DNA: TGTGCCAGCAGCGTAGATCACGGGTCCTACGAGCAGTACTTC. Translating it yields CASSVDHGSYEQYF.

The chain couples TRBV27 to TRBJ1-5; D call uncertain. V was pared by 5 bases and J by 4 bases, with 12 bases between. Germline loops: CDR1 MNHEY, CDR2 SMNVEV (reference sequence). This CDR3 has 14 residues. The CDR3 coding sequence is TGTGCCAGCAGTCTCAATCGGTGGAATCAGCCCCAGCATTTT. Amino acids: CASSLNRWNQPQHF.

The rearrangement joins TRBV6-5 to TRBJ1-2; weak D call: TRBD1 (6 bases). The CDR3 is made up of 13 amino acids. V was cut by 0 bases and J by 8 bases, with 10 bases left in between. Germline V CDR1 and CDR2: MNHEY, SVGAGI. The CDR3 spells CASSYSPGVGYTF. CDR3 bases: TGTGCCAGCAGTTACTCACCAGGGGTCGGCTACACCTTC.

The J gene is TRBJ2-7, the V gene TRBV15; 7 bases agree with TRBD2. Germline trimming cut 0 bases from V and 0 bases from J; bases unmatched to any gene: 5. The V gene's germline CDR1 is LNHNV and CDR2 YYDKDF (reference sequence). The CDR3 consists of 16 residues. The CDR3 reads CATSRDTAGRSYEQYF. CDR3 DNA sequence: TGTGCCACCAGCAGAGATACAGCGGGACGCTCCTACGAGCAGTACTTC. Using reference TRBV15 and TRBJ2-7 for the parts outside the CDR3, the full variable domain is DAMVIQNPRYQVTQFGKPVTLSCSQTLNHNVMYWYQQKSSQAPKLLFHYYDKDFNNEADTPDNFQSRRPNTSFCFLDIRSPGLGDTAMYLCATSRDTAGRSYEQYFGPGTRLTVT.

The CDR3 reads CASSIQGSNQPQHF. In nucleotides, the CDR3 is TGTGCCAGCAGCATACAGGGAAGCAATCAGCCCCAGCATTTT. The V and J genes are TRBV13 and TRBJ1-5; a possible D gene is TRBD1 (6 bases). The CDR3 is made up of 14 amino acids. The germline V and J ends were trimmed by 5 bases and 1 base, with 9 bases remaining between them. Per germline, CDR1 PRHDT and CDR2 FYEKMQ (reference sequence).

The chain employs TRBV4-3 and TRBJ2-7; 11 nucleotides align to TRBD2. Germline assignment: CDR1 LGHNA and CDR2 YSLEER. V lost 0 bases and J lost 5; bases outside the gene matches: 6. This CDR3 has 16 residues. The CDR3: CASSQDNLAGGHEQYF. As DNA, the CDR3 is TGCGCCAGCAGCCAAGATAATCTAGCGGGAGGCCACGAGCAGTACTTC.

V is TRBV19 and J is TRBJ1-5; the D gene is possibly TRBD1 (5 bases). The germline V and J ends were trimmed by 3 bases and 2 bases, with 14 bases remaining between them. This CDR3 has 16 amino acids. Germline CDR1 LNHDA, CDR2 SQIVND (reference sequence). The CDR3 DNA sequence: TGTGCCAGTAGTATTCTAGGGGTTGCAGGCAATCAGCCCCAGCATTTT. It translates to CASSILGVAGNQPQHF.

CDR3 coding DNA: TGTGCCAGCAGAGCCCGGGACATCTCTGGAAACACCATATATTTT. Translating it yields CASRARDISGNTIYF. V gene TRBV6-6 combines with J gene TRBJ1-3; maybe TRBD1 (6 bases). Per germline, CDR1 MNHNY and CDR2 SVGAGI (reference sequence). The CDR3 totals 15 residues. The V end lost 6 bases, the J end lost 0 bases, and 12 bases lay between the germline ends.

This rearrangement joins TRBV7-2 to TRBJ2-5; 8 bases match TRBD1. In germline, CDR1 is SGHTA, CDR2 FQGNSA. The CDR3 length is 15 residues. The trim removed 1 base at V and 7 bases at J, leaving 8 bases unmatched. The CDR3 nucleotides read TGTGCCAGCAGCTTAGTCGGACAGGGCGAAGGGACCCAGTACTTC. Residues: CASSLVGQGEGTQYF.

V is TRBV7-9 and J is TRBJ2-5; TRBD1 or TRBD2 may be the D gene (5 bases each). Germline V gene sequence: CDR1 SEHNR, CDR2 FQNEAQ (reference sequence). The CDR3 has 13 amino acids. Deletions cut 5 bases from V and 5 bases from J, with 12 bases between. CDR3 in DNA: TGTGCCAGCAGCATGACACGGGGCGAGACCCAGTACTTC. It translates to CASSMTRGETQYF.

The chain carries TRBV27 and TRBJ1-5; 9 positions match TRBD1. This CDR3 has 18 residues. Germline CDR1 MNHEY, CDR2 SMNVEV (reference sequence). The V and J ends lost 5 bases and 1 base, in that order; junction bases with no gene match: 12. The CDR3 DNA is TGTGCCAGCAGTCCACTACAGGGGGCAGGGGGAAGCAATCAGCCCCAGCATTTT. This gives the protein CASSPLQGAGGSNQPQHF.

The chain recombines TRBV29-1 with TRBJ2-3; 8 nucleotides align to TRBD1. Germline V CDR1 and CDR2: SQVTM, ANQGSEA. The CDR3 loop spans 15 amino acids. The junction had 6 bases not matched to a gene; V was cut back by 0 bases and J by 4 bases. This CDR3 is CSVEEYGQGADTQYF. The CDR3, as DNA: TGCAGCGTTGAAGAGTACGGACAGGGAGCAGATACGCAGTATTTT.

The J gene is TRBJ2-7, the V gene TRBV2; D is unclear. The CDR3 extends over 14 amino acids. Trimming took 6 bases from V and 0 from J, leaving 12 bases between them. CDR1 and CDR2 from the germline V gene are SNHLY and FYNNEI. The CDR3 DNA follows: TGTGCCAGCAGGGTTAGGACGGTCTCCTACGAGCAGTACTTC. Protein: CASRVRTVSYEQYF. Variable domain in full (rest from reference TRBV2 and TRBJ2-7): EPEVTQTPSHQVTQMGQEVILRCVPISNHLYFYWYRQILGQKVEFLVSFYNNEISEKSEIFDDQFSVERPDGSNFTLKIRSTKLEDSAMYFCASRVRTVSYEQYFGPGTRLTVT.